This T cell receptor (beta chain) originates from a study of shared clonotypes between healthy human individuals. Details on this clone: Its antigen is unknown.

Germline values: CDR1 SGHRS, CDR2 YFSETQ. Germline trimming cut 4 bases from V and 0 bases from J; bases unmatched to any gene: 7. The CDR3 consists of 17 residues. The method was immunoSEQ multiplex PCR; TCRdb's version includes in-frame clones alone and lacks a portion of them. Here the sample spans about 1.5 million clones, nearly 99% being singletons. Whole-study findings and limits: Relative to memory subsets, naive subsets generally showed larger estimated richness.

This TCR came from a man in his thirties or forties in good health. Sequences were obtained from naive CD4+ T cells sorted from blood. Subset meaning: CD45RA+ positively selected. The rearrangement links TRBV5-1 to TRBJ2-6, with 7 bases aligning to TRBD2. Here the CDR3 DNA reads TGCGCCAGCAGCCGGGGGAGGGATGACTCTGGGGCCAACGTCCTGACTTTC. Residues: CASSRGRDDSGANVLTF.